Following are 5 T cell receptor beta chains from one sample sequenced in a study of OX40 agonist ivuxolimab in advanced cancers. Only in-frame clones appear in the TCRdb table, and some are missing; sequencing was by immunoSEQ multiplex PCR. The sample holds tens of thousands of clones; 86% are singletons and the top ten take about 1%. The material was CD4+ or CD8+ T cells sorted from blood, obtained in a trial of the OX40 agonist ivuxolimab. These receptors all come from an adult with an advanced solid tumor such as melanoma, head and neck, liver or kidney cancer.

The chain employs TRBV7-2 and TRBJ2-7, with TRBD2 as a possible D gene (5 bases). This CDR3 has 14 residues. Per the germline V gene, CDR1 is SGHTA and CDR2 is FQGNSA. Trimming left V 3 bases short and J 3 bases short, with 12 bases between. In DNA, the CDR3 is TGTGCCAGCAGCTTGGCCGGACTGGTCTACGAGCAGTACTTC. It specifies CASSLAGLVYEQYF.

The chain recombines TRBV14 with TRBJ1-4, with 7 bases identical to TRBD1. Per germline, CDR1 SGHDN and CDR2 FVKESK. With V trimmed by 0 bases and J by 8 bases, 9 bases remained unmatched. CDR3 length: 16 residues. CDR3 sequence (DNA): TGTGCCAGCAGCCAAGATCGGGCAGGGGGAAGCGAAAAACTGTTTTTT. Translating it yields CASSQDRAGGSEKLFF.

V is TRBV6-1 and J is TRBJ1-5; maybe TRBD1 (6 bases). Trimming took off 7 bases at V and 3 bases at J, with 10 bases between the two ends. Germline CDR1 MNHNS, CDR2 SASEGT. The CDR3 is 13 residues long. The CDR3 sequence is CASTGQTNQPQHF. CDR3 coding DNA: TGTGCCAGCACCGGACAGACCAATCAGCCCCAGCATTTT.

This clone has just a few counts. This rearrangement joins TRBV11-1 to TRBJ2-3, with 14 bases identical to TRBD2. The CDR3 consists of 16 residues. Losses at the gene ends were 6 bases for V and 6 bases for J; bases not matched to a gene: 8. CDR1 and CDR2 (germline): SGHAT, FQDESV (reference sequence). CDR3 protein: CASSSRLAGGPDTQYF. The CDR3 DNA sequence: TGTGCCAGCAGTAGTAGACTAGCGGGAGGGCCCGATACGCAGTATTTT.

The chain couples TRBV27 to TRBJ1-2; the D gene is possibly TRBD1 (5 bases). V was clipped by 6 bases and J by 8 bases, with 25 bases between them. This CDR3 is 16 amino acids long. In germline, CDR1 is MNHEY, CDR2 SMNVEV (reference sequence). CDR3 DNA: TGTGCCAGCAGGTTTGGCAGCGGAATGGGGGGAGTCGGCTACACCTTC. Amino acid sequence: CASRFGSGMGGVGYTF.